The 17 T cell receptor beta chains given below trace back to one sample, sequenced in a study of control samples from healthy donors and cancer patients. Repertoires were generated with immunoSEQ multiplex PCR, while TCRdb's copy carries only in-frame clones and drops some. This sample has around 140,000 clones, with roughly 93% found just once. The specimen sequenced was blood. Source of these receptors: a man younger than 30 in good health.

The chain uses TRBV9 and TRBJ2-1; D remains ambiguous. The germline CDR1 and CDR2 sequences are SGDLS and YYNGEE. The CDR3 covers 13 residues. V dropped 3 bases and J dropped 0 bases, with 4 bases sitting between them. The CDR3 protein is CASSASSYNEQFF. The CDR3 nucleotides are TGTGCCAGCAGCGCTAGCTCCTACAATGAGCAGTTCTTC.

This chain joins TRBV19 and TRBJ1-2; TRBD1 matches 7 bases. V shed 7 bases and J 3 bases; nucleotides not matched to a gene: 14. Germline V gene sequence: CDR1 LNHDA, CDR2 SQIVND (reference sequence). This CDR3 is 16 amino acids long. This CDR3 reads CASNIADRFSDYGYTF. CDR3 sequence (DNA): TGTGCCAGTAACATAGCGGACAGGTTTTCCGACTATGGCTACACCTTC.

The V call is TRBV2, the J call TRBJ1-1; the match to TRBD1 covers 9 bases. The germline V gene encodes CDR1 SNHLY and CDR2 FYNNEI. Trimming removed 4 bases from V and 1 base from J; junction bases left unmatched: 7. This CDR3 contains 16 residues. The CDR3 loop reads CASSGDKTGGNTEAFF. The CDR3, as DNA: TGTGCCAGCAGTGGGGATAAGACAGGGGGGAACACTGAAGCTTTCTTT.

The chain has TRBV5-1 and TRBJ2-7; possibly TRBD2 for D (5 bases). CDR3 size: 15 residues. Trimming cost V 0 bases and J 6 bases, with 16 bases left between them. Germline V lookup: CDR1 SGHRS, CDR2 YFSETQ. In nucleotides, the CDR3 is TGCGCCAGCAGCTTGGGAGGGTTGGGTTTCGGCGAGCAGTACTTC. Translating gives CASSLGGLGFGEQYF.

The chain recombines TRBV3-1 (or the pseudogene TRBV3-2) with TRBJ2-5, with D unclear. The CDR3 totals 15 residues. Germline V gene lookup returns CDR1 LGHDT and CDR2 YNNKEL (reference sequence). The V end was cut by 1 base, the J end by 1 base, with 10 bases between. The CDR3: CASSQALQTQETQYF. CDR3 bases: TGTGCCAGCAGCCAAGCTTTACAGACCCAAGAGACCCAGTACTTC.

This clone is a singleton in its sample. As DNA, the CDR3 is TGCGCCAGCAGCTTGGGAAGGGAGCAAGAGACCCAGTACTTC. Translation: CASSLGREQETQYF. V usage is TRBV5-1 and J usage is TRBJ2-5, with a tentative D call TRBD2 (5 bases). In germline, CDR1 is SGHRS, CDR2 YFSETQ. The ends were cut back, 0 bases at V and 2 bases at J, with 8 bases in the middle. The CDR3 contains 14 residues.

Remarks on this clone: Other DNA sequences within the sample encode an identical CDR3. The rearrangement links TRBV29-1 to TRBJ2-7; tentatively, D is TRBD1 (6 bases). Germline V CDR1 and CDR2: SQVTM, ANQGSEA. Deletions cut 6 bases from V and 2 bases from J, with 11 bases between. The CDR3 contains 12 residues. In DNA form, the CDR3 reads TGCAGCGTAGAGGACAGAGCCTACGAGCAGTACTTC. This encodes CSVEDRAYEQYF.

The J gene is TRBJ1-5, the V gene TRBV24-1; TRBD1 might be the D (5 bases). The CDR3 loop spans 13 amino acids. V lost 10 bases, J lost 2 bases, and 11 bases lay in between. From germline, CDR1 is KGHDR and CDR2 SFDVKD. As DNA, the CDR3 is TGTGCCACGCAGGGATTTGGCAATCAGCCCCAGCATTTT. This gives the protein CATQGFGNQPQHF.

The table lists this clone with a count of one. CDR3 sequence (DNA): TGTGCCAGCAGCTTAGCAGGGGAGAGAAACACTGAAGCTTTCTTT. It specifies CASSLAGERNTEAFF. The rearrangement uses TRBV13 and TRBJ1-1; perhaps TRBD1 as D (6 bases). CDR1 and CDR2 (germline): PRHDT, FYEKMQ (reference sequence). V dropped 1 base and J dropped 2 bases, with 11 bases sitting between them. This CDR3 comprises 15 residues.

CDR3 sequence reads: CASSEYTVAGEEEKLFF. Written as DNA, the CDR3 is TGTGCCAGCAGTGAATATACCGTTGCAGGGGAAGAGGAAAAACTGTTTTTT. The chain has TRBV25-1 and TRBJ1-4, with a tentative D call TRBD1 (6 bases). The CDR3 totals 17 residues. The V end lost 0 bases, the J end lost 8 bases, and 19 bases lay between the germline ends. CDR1 and CDR2 (germline): MGHDK, SYGVNS.

The rearrangement joins TRBV5-6 to TRBJ1-6, with a tentative D call TRBD1 (5 bases). V lost 2 bases to trimming and J lost 8 bases, with 11 bases between them. Germline V CDR1 and CDR2: SGHDT, YYEEEE. The CDR3 totals 14 residues. CDR3 sequence: CASSFTGSDSPLHF. The CDR3 bases are TGTGCCAGCAGCTTTACAGGCTCGGATTCACCCCTCCACTTT.

J is TRBJ2-2 and V is TRBV7-8; D uncertain. CDR3 size: 15 residues. V lost 1 base to trimming and J lost 3 bases, with 9 bases between them. CDR1 is SGHVS, CDR2 FQNEAQ, per germline. The CDR3 loop reads CASSLGRSYTGELFF. As DNA, the CDR3 is TGTGCCAGCAGCTTAGGGCGGAGCTACACCGGGGAGCTGTTTTTT.

The rearrangement uses TRBV24-1 and TRBJ1-2; D gene ambiguous. This CDR3 spans 11 amino acids. CDR1 and CDR2 (germline): KGHDR, SFDVKD. Trimming removed 0 bases at V and 10 bases at J, with 5 bases between. For the CDR3, the DNA is TGTGCCACCAGTGATTTGTACGACTACACCTTC. The encoded protein is CATSDLYDYTF.

This clone was detected once. V is TRBV7-9 and J is TRBJ1-1; possibly TRBD1 for D (6 bases). CDR3 length: 16 residues. CDR1 and CDR2 (germline): SEHNR, FQNEAQ (reference sequence). Between the trimmed V and J ends, which lost 2 bases and 2 bases, there was a span of 15 bases. The CDR3 region is CASSLTVGRGNTEAFF. CDR3 coding DNA: TGTGCCAGCAGCTTAACCGTAGGCAGGGGAAACACTGAAGCTTTCTTT. The full variable domain, its missing parts supplied by reference TRBV7-9 and TRBJ1-1, is DTGVSQNPRHKITKRGQNVTFRCDPISEHNRLYWYRQTLGQGPEFLTYFQNEAQLEKSRLLSDRFSAERPKGSFSTLEIQRTEQGDSAMYLCASSLTVGRGNTEAFFGQGTRLTVV.

This chain links TRBV5-4 with TRBJ2-7; TRBD2 agrees at 9 bases. The ends lost 0 bases at V and 6 bases at J; junction bases unmatched: 10. Germline V gene lookup returns CDR1 SGHNT and CDR2 YYREEE (reference sequence). This CDR3 is built from 16 residues. The CDR3 spells CASSLAVRAGGREQYF. CDR3 nucleotide sequence: TGTGCCAGCAGCTTGGCCGTGCGGGCGGGAGGGCGCGAGCAGTACTTC.

This chain links TRBV20-1 with TRBJ2-5; D not resolved. This CDR3 is built from 11 residues. The germline V gene encodes CDR1 DFQATT and CDR2 SNEGSKA (reference sequence). V lost 1 base, J lost 3 bases, and 3 bases lay in between. CDR3 in amino acids: CSARGEETQYF. The CDR3 bases are TGCAGTGCTAGAGGAGAAGAGACCCAGTACTTC.

The chain combines TRBV10-3 with TRBJ1-1, with unresolved D. The V gene's germline CDR1 is ENHRY and CDR2 SYGVKD. V gave up 1 base and J gave up 1 base, with 7 bases separating them. CDR3 size: 14 residues. The CDR3 protein is CAISEYSTNTEAFF. The CDR3 nucleotides are TGTGCCATCAGTGAGTACAGTACGAACACTGAAGCTTTCTTT.